This record concerns one TCR beta chain sequence. Its binding antigen is unknown. Per-base quality was not reported, and no clone a single base away is much larger than it. One collaborating source in Seattle enrolled patients while the patients were actively infected and followed the patients over time throughout the course of disease. Whole blood was collected in K2EDTA tubes by collaborating institutions according to the institutions' own protocols. For TCRbeta analysis, collaborators shipped samples as frozen whole blood, isolated PBMCs, or DNA extracted from either of those sample types. This specimen comes from a study of blood T cell repertoires in COVID-19 (dated by TCRdb to 2020 to 2022). Regarding the study in general: Collaborator samples came from the United States, Italy and Spain and covered acute and convalescent phases of COVID-19. The samples were drawn from two sources: the first 160 participants of the ongoing ImmuneRACE study, and 1,254 subjects contributed by 6 global collaborators. Where available, HLA class I and class II types were obtained from metadata supplied by the sample provider rather than from assay-based typing. Sample metadata almost always included a de-identified subject ID, COVID-19 status, age in years and sex. The prospective study material was composed of cDNA or gDNA derived from T cells, B-cell-depleted T cells, or PBMCs. Deeply sampled blood TCRbeta repertoires from subjects exposed to, actively infected with, or recovered from COVID-19 were included in the dataset. The repertoires were made available in a free public database intended to serve as a resource for research on the immune response to SARS-CoV-2. Here is what the overall study found, with its caveats: How much clinical and demographic metadata was included differed by source and by participant, and the metadata was provided uncurated.

The immunoSEQ Assay, a bias-controlled multiplex PCR, was used to amplify TCRbeta CDR3 regions from genomic DNA. Processing in the source paper ran as follows. Nucleated cell counts per sample were estimated from amplification of reference gene primers within the assay. Sequence reads were collapsed and filtered to measure the absolute abundance of every unique TCRbeta CDR3 rearrangement. Productive Simpson clonality was computed per sample as the square root of Simpson's diversity index over productive rearrangements. TCRdb limited this immuneACCESS table to in-frame rearrangements with V and J called. A share of clones is missing; checked studies link under half to unresolved V genes, and the rest is unexplained. V and J calls and clone size are copied from that table; D and trimming were computed from the DNA. Across this sample there are about 180,000 clones, with more than 85% seen only once. The top ten clones comprise around 0.5% of the sample.

V loses 7 bases, J loses 0 bases, and the germline ends lie 18 bases apart. CDR1 LNHDA and CDR2 SQIVND were looked up in the germline V gene (reference sequence). The CDR3 has 16 amino acids, counting the end cysteine and phenylalanine. Just the 48-base CDR3 DNA is kept, in frame starting at base 1. Sample: peripheral blood. The source of this sequence is a man between 60 and 75 years old with COVID-19, enrolled during active disease. The chain links TRBV19 with TRBJ1-1, with TRBD1 as a weak D call on 6 bases. The CDR3 here reads CASNWGAGVMNTEAFF. The DNA reads TGTGCCAGTAATTGGGGTGCAGGGGTAATGAACACTGAAGCTTTCTTT.